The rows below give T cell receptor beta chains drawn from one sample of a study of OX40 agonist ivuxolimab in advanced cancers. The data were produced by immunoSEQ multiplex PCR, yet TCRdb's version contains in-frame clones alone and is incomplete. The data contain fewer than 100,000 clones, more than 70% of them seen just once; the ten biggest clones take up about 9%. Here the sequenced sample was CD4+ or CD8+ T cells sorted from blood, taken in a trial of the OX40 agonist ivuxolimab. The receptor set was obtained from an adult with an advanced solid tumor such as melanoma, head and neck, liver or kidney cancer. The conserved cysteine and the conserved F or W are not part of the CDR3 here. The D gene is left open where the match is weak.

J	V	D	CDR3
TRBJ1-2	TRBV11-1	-	ASSLGLDGYT
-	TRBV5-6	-	ASSLRGATYEQY
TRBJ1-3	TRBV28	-	ASQGRGNTIY
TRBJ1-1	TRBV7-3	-	ASSFSMSTEAF
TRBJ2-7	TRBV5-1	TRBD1	ASSSITGGFYEQY
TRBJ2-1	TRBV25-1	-	ASSSTDGSAYNEQF
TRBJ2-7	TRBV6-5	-	ASARGYEQY
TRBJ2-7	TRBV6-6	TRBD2	ASKSSGSEYEQY
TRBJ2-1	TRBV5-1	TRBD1	ASSPTGTGVENEQF
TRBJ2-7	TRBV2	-	ASSGPNKGSYEQY
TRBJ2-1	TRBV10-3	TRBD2	AIRGTSGRGPNEQF
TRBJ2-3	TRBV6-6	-	ASSKGTSSTDTQY
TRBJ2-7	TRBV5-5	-	ASMRGPSYEQY
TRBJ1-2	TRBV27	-	ASPGGGGGYT
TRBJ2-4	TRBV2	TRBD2	ASSEGLASGVDIQY
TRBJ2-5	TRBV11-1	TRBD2	ASSAVAGRGTQY
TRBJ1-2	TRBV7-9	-	ASSLAGQLWGYT
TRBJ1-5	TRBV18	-	ASSPHVTGVEPQH
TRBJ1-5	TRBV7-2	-	ASSLTARGPQH
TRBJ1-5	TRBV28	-	ASSLTPLGPNQPQH
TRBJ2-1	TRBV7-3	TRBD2	ASSSDGGTTYNEQF
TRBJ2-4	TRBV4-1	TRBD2	ASSQGLAGLAKNIQY
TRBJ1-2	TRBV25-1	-	ASSEGQTYGYT
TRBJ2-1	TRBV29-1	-	SVLTRTANEQF
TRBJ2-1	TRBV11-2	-	ASSLDSRINEQF
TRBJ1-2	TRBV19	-	ASTRPGTAKGFGYT
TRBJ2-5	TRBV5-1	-	ASSLTTNEETQY
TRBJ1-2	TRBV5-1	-	ASSLQFGNYGYT
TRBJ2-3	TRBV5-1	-	ASSGAGKPDTQY
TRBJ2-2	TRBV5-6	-	ASSLQFTGELF
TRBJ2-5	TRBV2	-	ASSTMAGGENQETQY
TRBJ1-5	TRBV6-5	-	ASSSGGDQPQH
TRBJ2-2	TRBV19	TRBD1	ASSIDYRGHGELF
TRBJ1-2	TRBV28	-	ASSVGGAYGYT
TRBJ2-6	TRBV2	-	ASSERSGSVLT
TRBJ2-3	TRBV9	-	ASSSSTDTQY
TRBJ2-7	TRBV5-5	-	ASSISSYEQY
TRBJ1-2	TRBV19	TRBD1	ASSIHRGRDYGYT
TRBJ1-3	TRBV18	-	ASSQQGISGNTIY
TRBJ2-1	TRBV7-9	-	ASTVAASYNEQF
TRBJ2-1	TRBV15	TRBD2	ATSREGAASGRPSYNEQF
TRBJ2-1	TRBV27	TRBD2	ASSLLIAGGPSYNEQF
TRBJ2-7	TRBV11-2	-	ASSLDLRRQY
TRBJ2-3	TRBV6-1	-	ASSFRDHLDTQY
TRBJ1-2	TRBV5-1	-	ASSLVIDYGYT
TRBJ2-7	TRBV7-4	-	ARSRDFTYEQY
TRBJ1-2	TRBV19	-	ASSSTWETNYGYT
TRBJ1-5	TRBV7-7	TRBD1	ASSLGKGTGHQPQH
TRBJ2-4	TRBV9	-	ASSFQGGTGRKY
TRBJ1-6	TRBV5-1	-	ASNDSPNSPLH
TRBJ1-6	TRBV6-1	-	ASSERRPYSPLH
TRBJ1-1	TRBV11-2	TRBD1	ASSLTGEQGTEAF
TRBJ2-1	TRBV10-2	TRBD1	ASRSTGARAGEQF
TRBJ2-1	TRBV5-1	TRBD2	ASSLLRAGDNEQF